This T cell receptor beta chain was recorded in a study of vaccination effects on CD4 cells after COVID-19. Note on this clone: Its specificity is not known.

Produced via immunoSEQ multiplex PCR; TCRdb's table is partial and in-frame only. The repertoire holds tens of thousands of clones, with less than 85% as singletons. This CDR3 spans 16 amino acids. J was trimmed by 5 bases and V by 1 base; bases with no gene match: 9. Germline loops: CDR1 MGHRA, CDR2 YSYEKL. With the ViraFEST assay, the study expanded antigen-specific CD4+ T cells using viral peptide pools, then sequenced them. The authors isolated CD4+ T cells after less than eleven days of culture. The vaccine given was either BNT162b2 or mRNA-1273, in two doses. Some 2.2 million PBMC per well received 7.5 to 10 IU/ml IL-2 and roughly 10 ug/ml peptides in culture.

The V and J genes are TRBV4-1 and TRBJ2-5, with 8 bases matching TRBD2. The sample in question was CD4+ T cells from PBMCs cultured with SARS-CoV-2 spike peptides, obtained after COVID-19 vaccination. The receptor's source is a human donor who received a COVID-19 vaccine. The CDR3 DNA reads as TGCGCCAGCAGCCAAGGGGCCGGGGGGGCCTTGGAGACCCAGTACTTC. It specifies CASSQGAGGALETQYF.